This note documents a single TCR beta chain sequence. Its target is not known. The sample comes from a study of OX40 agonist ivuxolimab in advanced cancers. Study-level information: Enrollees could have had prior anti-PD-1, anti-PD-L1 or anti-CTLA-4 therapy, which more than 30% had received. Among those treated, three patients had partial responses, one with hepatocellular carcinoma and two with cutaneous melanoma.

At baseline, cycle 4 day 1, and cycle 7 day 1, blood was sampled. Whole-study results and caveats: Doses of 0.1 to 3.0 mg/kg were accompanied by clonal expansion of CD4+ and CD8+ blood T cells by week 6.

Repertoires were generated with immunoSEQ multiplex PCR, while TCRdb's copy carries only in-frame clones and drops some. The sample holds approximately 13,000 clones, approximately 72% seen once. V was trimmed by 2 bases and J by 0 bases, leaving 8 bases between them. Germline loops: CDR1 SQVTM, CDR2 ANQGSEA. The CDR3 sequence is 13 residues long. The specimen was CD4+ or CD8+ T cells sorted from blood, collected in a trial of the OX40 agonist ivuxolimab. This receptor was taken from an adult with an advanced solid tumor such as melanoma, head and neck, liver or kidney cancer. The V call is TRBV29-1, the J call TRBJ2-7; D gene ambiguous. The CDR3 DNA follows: TGCAGCGTTGAAAGTCCAGGCTCCTACGAGCAGTACTTC. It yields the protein CSVESPGSYEQYF.